Listed here are 8 T cell receptor beta chains from one sample, sequenced in a study of beta chain features in type 1 diabetes. The investigators reverse transcribed all of the isolated RNA, so they sequenced expressed TCRB transcripts. Repertoires were generated with immunoSEQ multiplex PCR, while TCRdb's copy carries only in-frame clones and drops some. The data contain about 150,000 clones, roughly 10% of them singletons. The source material was central memory CD4+ T cells from blood. These receptors originate from a man younger than 35 in good health.

The sample holds a few counts of this clone. V usage is TRBV11-2 and J usage is TRBJ2-3; D remains ambiguous. The CDR3 sequence is 9 residues long. The germline CDR1 and CDR2 sequences are SGHAT and FQNNGV. The CDR3 region is CALAHTQYF. The CDR3 DNA follows: TGTGCTCTGGCCCATACGCAGTATTTT.

A few counts support this clone. The chain couples TRBV20-1 to TRBJ2-7; TRBD1 matches 9 bases. Trimming took 6 bases from V and 9 from J; bases not matched to a gene: 6. This CDR3 comprises 11 residues. Germline lookup yields CDR1 DFQATT and CDR2 SNEGSKA (reference sequence). The chain's CDR3 is CSAPDRGGQYF. The CDR3 DNA reads TGCAGTGCCCCGGACAGGGGAGGGCAGTACTTC.

This clone occurred a few times. The chain couples TRBV4-2 to TRBJ2-7; D call uncertain. Germline V gene data show CDR1 as LGHNA and CDR2 as YNFKEQ. The CDR3 sequence is 13 residues long. Deletions cut 0 bases from V and 6 bases from J, with 9 bases between. CDR3: CASSQDLVSEQYF. CDR3 nucleotides: TGTGCCAGCAGCCAAGATTTGGTTTCCGAGCAGTACTTC.

V usage is TRBV4-1 and J usage is TRBJ2-3; TRBD2 matches 9 bases. CDR1 and CDR2 (germline): MGHRA, YSYEKL. V gave up 1 base and J gave up 6 bases; unmatched junction bases: 14. The CDR3 consists of 18 residues. DNA for the CDR3: TGCGCCAGCAGCCAAGTTGCCGTTCTAGCGGGGTCCGTGGATACGCAGTATTTT. This codes for CASSQVAVLAGSVDTQYF.

This clone was detected only a few times. The chain combines TRBV18 with TRBJ2-7, with D unresolved. CDR1 and CDR2 (germline): KGHSH, LQKENI. V lost 0 bases and J lost 6, with 9 bases in between. The CDR3 sequence is 13 residues long. The CDR3, as DNA: TGTGCCAGCTCACCACCGGAGAGTGGCGAGCAGTACTTC. It codes for CASSPPESGEQYF.

V and J are TRBV9 and TRBJ2-2; the D is unclear. Trimming pared 2 bases from V and 0 bases from J, leaving 2 bases between. CDR3 length equals 13 residues. The V gene's germline CDR1 is SGDLS and CDR2 YYNGEE. Here the CDR3 reads CASSVPNTGELFF. CDR3 in DNA: TGTGCCAGCAGCGTTCCGAACACCGGGGAGCTGTTTTTT. The full variable domain, its missing parts supplied by reference TRBV9 and TRBJ2-2, is DSGVTQTPKHLITATGQRVTLRCSPRSGDLSVYWYQQSLDQGLQFLIQYYNGEERAKGNILERFSAQQFPDLHSELNLSSLELGDSALYFCASSVPNTGELFFGEGSRLTVL.

The chain carries TRBV29-1 and TRBJ1-3; 9 positions agree with TRBD1. CDR3 length equals 14 residues. Germline CDR1 and CDR2: SQVTM and ANQGSEA. With 7 bases clipped from V and 0 bases from J, the junction kept 4 bases outside the gene matches. This CDR3 reads CSAGQGGSGNTIYF. The CDR3 DNA follows: TGCAGCGCGGGACAGGGTGGCTCTGGAAACACCATATATTTT. The whole variable domain, remainder taken from reference TRBV29-1 and TRBJ1-3, is SAVISQKPSRDICQRGTSLTIQCQVDSQVTMMFWYRQQPGQSLTLIATANQGSEATYESGFVIDKFPISRPNLTFSTLTVSNMSPEDSSIYLCSAGQGGSGNTIYFGEGSWLTVV.

This chain uses TRBV30 with TRBJ1-2; 10 nucleotides match TRBD1. Germline V gene data show CDR1 as GTSNPN and CDR2 as SVGIG (reference sequence). The CDR3 spans 16 residues. Trimming at V came to 3 bases and at J to 4 bases, leaving 11 bases not matched to a gene. The CDR3 sequence is CAWSYISGTGAYGYTF. The CDR3 coding sequence is TGTGCCTGGAGCTACATCTCTGGGACAGGGGCCTATGGCTACACCTTC.